This T cell receptor beta chain derives from a study of shared clonotypes between healthy human individuals. Regarding this clone: What it binds is unknown.

The CDR3 length is 12 residues. Germline values: CDR1 ENHRY, CDR2 SYGVKD. Trimming took 1 base from V and 6 from J, leaving 6 bases between them. Study-level results: Collection of samples was limited to blood; tissue repertoires likely differ.

TCRdb's table, derived via immunoSEQ multiplex PCR, lists solely in-frame clones and lacks some. Of about 600,000 clones listed, 95% to 98% are singletons. The receptor's source is a woman under 40 in good health. Sequencing was carried out using naive CD4+ T cells sorted from blood. Subset described: CD45RA+ positively selected. This chain connects TRBV10-3 to TRBJ1-2; D remains ambiguous. This CDR3 reads CAISEFGDGYTF. The CDR3 DNA follows: TGTGCCATCAGTGAGTTTGGGGATGGCTACACCTTC.